The 16 T cell receptor beta chains given below trace back to one sample, sequenced in a study of T cells in women clearing cervical HPV infection. The data were produced by immunoSEQ multiplex PCR, yet TCRdb's version contains in-frame clones alone and is incomplete. This repertoire includes about 20,000 clones. Sequencing was performed on blood buffy coat. These receptors were taken from a woman between 18 and 70 years old with a cervical HPV16 infection that either progressed to CIN3+ or cleared (not recorded which).

Points on this clone: The DNA ends 3 residues before the CDR3 does, and the rest of the CDR3 is filled in from the germline J gene. The chain is built from TRBV14 and TRBJ2-7; 9 bases agree with TRBD2. Per germline, CDR1 SGHDN and CDR2 FVKESK. The V segment lost 6 bases and the J segment 5 bases; nucleotides outside the gene matches: 11. The CDR3 contains 15 residues. CDR3 sequence reads: CASSVFLSGSDEQYF. The covered CDR3 bases are TGTGCCAGCAGTGTTTTCCTTAGCGGGAGCGACGAG. The full variable domain, its missing parts supplied by reference TRBV14 and TRBJ2-7, is EAGVTQFPSHSVIEKGQTVTLRCDPISGHDNLYWYRRVMGKEIKFLLHFVKESKQDESGMPNNRFLAERTGGTYSTLKVQPAELEDSGVYFCASSVFLSGSDEQYFGPGTRLTVT.

Turning to this clone: The missing CDR3 end, 3 residues past where the read stops, is filled in from the germline J gene. V is TRBV7-7 and J is TRBJ2-7, with 8 positions matching TRBD1. J gave up 6 bases and V 5 bases, and 12 bases lay outside the gene matches. Germline V gene data show CDR1 as SSHAT and CDR2 as FNYEAQ (reference sequence). The length of the CDR3 is 15 residues. The CDR3 spells CASSPLLGQGAEQYF. The sequenced CDR3 bases are TGTGCCAGCAGCCCCCTTCTCGGACAGGGAGCCGAG.

As for this clone: The CDR3 end is not reached by the read, which stops 3 residues before it; the germline J gene fills it in. The rearrangement joins TRBV30 to TRBJ1-2; D not certain. The CDR3 extends over 14 amino acids. CDR1 is GTSNPN, CDR2 SVGIG, per germline (reference sequence). CDR3 DNA (partial): TGTGCCTGGCTAGCGGGGAGCTCCTACAATGAC. Amino acids: CAWLAGSSYND. The entire CDR3 reads CAWLAGSSYNDYTF.

As for this clone: The read ends 3 residues early relative to the CDR3; the germline J gene fills the gap. The chain has TRBV11-2 and TRBJ1-2; D might be TRBD1 (5 bases). This CDR3 has 14 residues. Germline V gives CDR1 SGHAT, CDR2 FQNNGV. The sequenced CDR3 bases are TGTGCCAGCAGCTTAGATCGAACGGGGGGAGGC. Protein: CASSLDRTGGG. The full CDR3 protein reads CASSLDRTGGGYTF.

Notes on this clone: The read gets to within 3 residues of the CDR3 end, and the germline J gene fills in the rest. J is TRBJ2-3 and V is TRBV5-1; 9 bases line up with TRBD2. The CDR3 extends over 17 amino acids. Per germline, CDR1 SGHRS and CDR2 YFSETQ. The CDR3 spells CASSLYRLAGSQETQYF. The sequenced part of the CDR3 DNA is TGCGCCAGCAGCTTGTACCGGCTAGCGGGGTCCCAAGAGACG.

As concerns this clone: The CDR3 end lies 3 residues beyond the end of the read and is filled in from the germline J gene. The genes are TRBV20-1 and TRBJ1-4, with TRBD1 as a possible D gene (5 bases). Per germline, CDR1 DFQATT and CDR2 SNEGSKA (reference sequence). The CDR3 contains 14 residues. V lost 6 bases, J lost 5 bases, and 16 bases lay in between. The CDR3 region is CSAPNPGLNEKLFF. The covered CDR3 bases are TGCAGTGCCCCGAACCCGGGACTAAATGAAAAA.

The CDR3 region is CASSPRDRGDTEAFF. The covered CDR3 bases are TGTGCCAGCAGCCCCCGGGACAGGGGGGACACTGAA. The chain links TRBV7-9 to TRBJ1-1; 11 bases line up with TRBD1. The CDR3 end lies 3 residues beyond the end of the read and is filled in from the germline J gene. CDR1 is SEHNR, CDR2 FQNEAQ, per germline (reference sequence). This CDR3 has 15 residues. The ends lost 5 bases at V and 3 bases at J; junction bases unmatched: 5. Full variable domain (missing parts from reference TRBV7-9 and TRBJ1-1): DTGVSQNPRHKITKRGQNVTFRCDPISEHNRLYWYRQTLGQGPEFLTYFQNEAQLEKSRLLSDRFSAERPKGSFSTLEIQRTEQGDSAMYLCASSPRDRGDTEAFFGQGTRLTVV.

Regarding this clone: Other nucleotide sequences from this sample produce the same CDR3. CDR3 amino acids: CASSSSGTRGDEQFF. The CDR3 DNA, read in part, is TGTGCCAGTAGTTCCTCCGGGACAAGGGGCGATGAG. This rearrangement joins TRBV19 to TRBJ2-1, with D perhaps matching TRBD1 (6 bases). The read finishes 3 residues shy of the CDR3 end, and the germline J gene is used to complete it. Germline CDR1 LNHDA, CDR2 SQIVND (reference sequence). This CDR3 spans 15 amino acids. V was trimmed by 5 bases and J by 8 bases, leaving 19 bases between them.

In the case of this clone: The read terminates 3 residues before the CDR3 end, so the remaining end is supplied by the germline J gene. The chain joins TRBV12-3 or TRBV12-4 to TRBJ1-2; unclear D gene. With 4 bases removed from V and 1 base from J, the gap between germline ends came to 7 bases. The CDR3 totals 13 residues. CDR3 DNA (partial): TGTGCCAGCAGTTATTTTAATAACTATGGC. Protein product: CASSYFNNYG. The entire CDR3 reads CASSYFNNYGYTF.

As to this clone: The CDR3 is cut off 3 residues early in the read; its end comes from the germline J gene. This rearrangement joins TRBV20-1 to TRBJ1-4, with D unclear. Germline CDR1 DFQATT, CDR2 SNEGSKA (reference sequence). This CDR3 spans 15 amino acids. The V gene lost 0 bases and the J gene lost 2 bases, with 10 bases spanning the gap. CDR3 residues: CSARDKRVTNEKLFF. CDR3 DNA, as far as it was read: TGCAGTGCTAGAGATAAAAGGGTGACTAATGAAAAA.

As for this clone: The read halts 3 residues ahead of the CDR3 end, with the missing end drawn from the germline J gene. V is TRBV3-1 (or the pseudogene TRBV3-2) and J is TRBJ2-7; 7 bases are a match to TRBD1. Germline V CDR1 and CDR2: LGHDT, YNNKEL (reference sequence). This CDR3 is built from 17 residues. Unmatched junction bases numbered 13, after V lost 1 base and J lost 4 bases. The CDR3 loop is CASSQVLGRGGKYEQYF. The CDR3 DNA, read in part, is TGTGCCAGCAGCCAAGTCCTAGGAAGAGGGGGCAAATACGAG.

Turning to this clone: The CDR3 end falls 3 residues outside the read, so it is completed with the germline J gene. This chain links TRBV4-1 with TRBJ1-1; D is undetermined. The V gene lost 1 base and the J gene lost 5 bases, with 8 bases spanning the gap. The CDR3 is made up of 13 amino acids. Germline V gene data show CDR1 as MGHRA and CDR2 as YSYEKL. The sequenced CDR3 bases are TGCGCCAGCAGCCAAGGTGTCCTAACTGAA. Translation gives CASSQGVLTE. The entire CDR3 sequence reads CASSQGVLTEAFF.

A remark on this clone: The CDR3 goes on 3 residues after the read ends, and that part is filled in from the germline J gene. This chain links TRBV5-1 with TRBJ1-5; a possible D gene is TRBD1 (5 bases). V shed 0 bases and J shed 0 bases, with 7 bases lying between them. This CDR3 is built from 15 residues. The germline V gene encodes CDR1 SGHRS and CDR2 YFSETQ. CDR3 sequence: CASSLEGISNQPQHF. CDR3 bases read: TGCGCCAGCAGCTTGGAGGGGATTAGCAATCAGCCC.

With regard to this clone: The CDR3 extends 3 residues past the end of the read, so its final part is completed from the germline J gene. The chain carries TRBV20-1 and TRBJ1-5, with unresolved D. Germline lookup yields CDR1 DFQATT and CDR2 SNEGSKA (reference sequence). Trimming stripped 3 bases from V and 7 bases from J, with 13 bases between. This CDR3 contains 13 residues. The CDR3 bases that were read are TGCAGTGCTAGGCGGCACCTAGACCAGCCC. It translates to CSARRHLDQP. In full, the CDR3 is CSARRHLDQPQHF.

The CDR3 sequence is CASSLGQGFTDTQYF. The sequenced part of the CDR3 DNA is TGTGCCAGCAGCTTGGGACAGGGTTTCACAGATACG. The rearrangement links TRBV5-4 to TRBJ2-3; TRBD1 aligns across 7 bases. Coverage ceases 3 residues before the CDR3 finishes, and the germline J gene fills in the end. Germline values: CDR1 SGHNT, CDR2 YYREEE (reference sequence). With V trimmed by 0 bases and J by 2 bases, 3 bases remained unmatched. The CDR3 extends over 15 amino acids.

A remark on this clone: The sequence runs out 3 residues before the end of the CDR3; the remainder is reconstructed from the germline J gene. The genes are TRBV5-1 and TRBJ2-3; TRBD1 might be the D (5 bases). V dropped 0 bases and J dropped 8 bases, with 13 bases sitting between them. The CDR3 loop spans 14 amino acids. The germline V gene encodes CDR1 SGHRS and CDR2 YFSETQ. The DNA read from the CDR3 is TGCGCCAGCAGCTTGGGCAGGGTCGACACTACG. Residues: CASSLGRVDTT. The entire CDR3 reads CASSLGRVDTTQYF.